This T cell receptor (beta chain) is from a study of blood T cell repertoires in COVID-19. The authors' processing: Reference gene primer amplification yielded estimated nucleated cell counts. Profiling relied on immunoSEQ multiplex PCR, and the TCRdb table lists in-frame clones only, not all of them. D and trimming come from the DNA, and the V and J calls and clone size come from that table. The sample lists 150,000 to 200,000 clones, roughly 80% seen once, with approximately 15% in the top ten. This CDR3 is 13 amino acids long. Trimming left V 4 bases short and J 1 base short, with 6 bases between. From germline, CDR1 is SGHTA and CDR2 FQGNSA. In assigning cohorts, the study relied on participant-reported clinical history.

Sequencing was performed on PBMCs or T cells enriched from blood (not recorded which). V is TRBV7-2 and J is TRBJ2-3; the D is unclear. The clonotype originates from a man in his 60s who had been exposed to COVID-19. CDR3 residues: CASSSRGTDTQYF. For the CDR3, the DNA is TGTGCCAGCAGCTCCCGGGGCACAGATACGCAGTATTTT.